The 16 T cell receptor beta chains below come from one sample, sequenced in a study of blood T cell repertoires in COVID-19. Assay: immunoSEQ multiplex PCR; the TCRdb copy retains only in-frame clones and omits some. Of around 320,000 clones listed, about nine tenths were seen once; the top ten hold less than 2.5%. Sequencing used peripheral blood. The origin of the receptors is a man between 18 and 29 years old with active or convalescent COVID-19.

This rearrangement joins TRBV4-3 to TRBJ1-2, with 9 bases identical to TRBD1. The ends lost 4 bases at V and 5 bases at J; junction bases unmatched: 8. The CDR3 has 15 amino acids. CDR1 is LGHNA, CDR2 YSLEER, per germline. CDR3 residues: CASSPILGQGYGYTF. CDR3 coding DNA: TGCGCCAGCAGCCCTATACTAGGACAGGGGTATGGCTACACCTTC.

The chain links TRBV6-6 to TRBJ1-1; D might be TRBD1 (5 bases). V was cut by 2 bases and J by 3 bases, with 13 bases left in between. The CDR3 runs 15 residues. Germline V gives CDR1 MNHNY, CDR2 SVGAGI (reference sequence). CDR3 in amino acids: CASSYLGQGDTEAFF. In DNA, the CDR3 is TGTGCCAGCAGTTACCTAGGGCAGGGCGACACTGAAGCTTTCTTT.

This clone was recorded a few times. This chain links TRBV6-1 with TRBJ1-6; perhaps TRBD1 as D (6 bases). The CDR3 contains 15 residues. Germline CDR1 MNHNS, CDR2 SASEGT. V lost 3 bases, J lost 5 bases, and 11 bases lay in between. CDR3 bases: TGTGCCAGCAGTGAGACACAGGGAGATAATTCACCCCTCCACTTT. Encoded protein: CASSETQGDNSPLHF.

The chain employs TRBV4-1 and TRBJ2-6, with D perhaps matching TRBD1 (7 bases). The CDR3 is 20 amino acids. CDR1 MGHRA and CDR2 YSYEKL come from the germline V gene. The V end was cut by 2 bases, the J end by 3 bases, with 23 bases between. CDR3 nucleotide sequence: TGCGCCAGCAGCCAATACCAATCGGAGGGGGCTAAATTTGGGGCCAACGTCCTGACTTTC. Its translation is CASSQYQSEGAKFGANVLTF.

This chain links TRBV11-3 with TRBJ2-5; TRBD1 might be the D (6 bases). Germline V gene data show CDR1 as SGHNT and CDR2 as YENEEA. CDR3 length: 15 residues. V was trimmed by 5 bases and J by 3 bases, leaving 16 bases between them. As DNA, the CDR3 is TGTGCCAGCAGCGCGCAAGGGACACCAGAAGAGACCCAGTACTTC. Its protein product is CASSAQGTPEETQYF.

This CDR3 reads CASSMGGNSPLHF. The CDR3 DNA reads as TGTGCCAGCAGCATGGGGGGGAATTCACCCCTCCACTTT. The rearrangement links TRBV27 to TRBJ1-6; perhaps TRBD1 as D (5 bases). From germline, CDR1 is MNHEY and CDR2 SMNVEV (reference sequence). V shed 6 bases and J shed 7 bases, with 10 bases lying between them. This CDR3 is 13 amino acids long.

In nucleotides, the CDR3 is TGTGCCAGCGAGAAGGAACAGGGGAAACGTGGCTACACCTTC. It translates to CASEKEQGKRGYTF. V gene TRBV2 combines with J gene TRBJ1-2; 7 positions match TRBD1. Trimming took 8 bases from V and 7 from J; bases not matched to a gene: 13. The CDR3 covers 14 residues. Germline CDR1 SNHLY, CDR2 FYNNEI.

The CDR3 loop reads CASRKEAHSYNSPLHF. CDR3 DNA sequence: TGTGCCAGTAGAAAGGAGGCTCACTCCTATAATTCACCCCTCCACTTT. The V gene is TRBV19, the J gene TRBJ1-6; D is unclear. The V end was cut by 6 bases, the J end by 0 bases, with 12 bases between. The CDR3 is made up of 16 amino acids. Germline CDR1 reads LNHDA; CDR2 reads SQIVND (reference sequence).

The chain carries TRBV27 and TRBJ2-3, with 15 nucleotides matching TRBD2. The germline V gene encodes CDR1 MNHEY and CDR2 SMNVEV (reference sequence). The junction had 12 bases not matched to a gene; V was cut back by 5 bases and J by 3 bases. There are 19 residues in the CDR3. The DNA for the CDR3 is TGTGCCAGCAGTGCAACCCCGGGACTAGCGGGAGGCCATACAGATACGCAGTATTTT. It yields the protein CASSATPGLAGGHTDTQYF.

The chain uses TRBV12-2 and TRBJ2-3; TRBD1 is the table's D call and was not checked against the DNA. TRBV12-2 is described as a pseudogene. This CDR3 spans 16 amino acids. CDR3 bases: TGTGCAAGTCGATCCAAGACAGCTTCCCTCACAGATACGCAGTATTTT. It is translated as CASRSKTASLTDTQYF.

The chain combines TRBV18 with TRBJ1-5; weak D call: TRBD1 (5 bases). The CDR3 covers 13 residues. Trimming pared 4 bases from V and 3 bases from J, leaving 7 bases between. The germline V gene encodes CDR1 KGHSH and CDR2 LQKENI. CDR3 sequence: CASSLGANQPQHF. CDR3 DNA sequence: TGTGCCAGCTCACTTGGGGCCAATCAGCCCCAGCATTTT.

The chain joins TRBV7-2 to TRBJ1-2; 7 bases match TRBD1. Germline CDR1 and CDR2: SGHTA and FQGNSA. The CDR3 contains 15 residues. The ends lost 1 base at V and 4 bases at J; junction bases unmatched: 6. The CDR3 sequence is CASSLDSGGIYGYTF. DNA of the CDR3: TGTGCCAGCAGCTTAGATTCAGGGGGTATCTATGGCTACACCTTC.

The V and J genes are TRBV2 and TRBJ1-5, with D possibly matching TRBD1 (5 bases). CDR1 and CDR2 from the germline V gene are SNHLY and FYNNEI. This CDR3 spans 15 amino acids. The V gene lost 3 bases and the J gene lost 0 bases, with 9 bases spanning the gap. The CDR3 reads CASSDRGSSNQPQHF. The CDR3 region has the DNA TGTGCCAGCAGTGATAGGGGTAGTAGCAATCAGCCCCAGCATTTT.

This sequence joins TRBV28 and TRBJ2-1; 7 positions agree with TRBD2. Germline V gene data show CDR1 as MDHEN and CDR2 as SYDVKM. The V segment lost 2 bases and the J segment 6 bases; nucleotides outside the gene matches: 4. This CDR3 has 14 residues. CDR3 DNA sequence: TGTGCCAGCAGTTTAGGCGGGAGCGTCAATGAGCAGTTCTTC. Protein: CASSLGGSVNEQFF.

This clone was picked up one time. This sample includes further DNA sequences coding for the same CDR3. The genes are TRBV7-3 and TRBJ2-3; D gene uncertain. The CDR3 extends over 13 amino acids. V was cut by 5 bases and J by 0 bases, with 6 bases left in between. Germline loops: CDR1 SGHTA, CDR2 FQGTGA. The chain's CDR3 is CASSAGSTDTQYF. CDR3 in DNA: TGTGCCAGCAGCGCCGGGAGCACAGATACGCAGTATTTT.

The chain's CDR3 is CSTDRGLDGYTF. The CDR3 region has the DNA TGCAGTACGGACAGGGGGCTGGATGGCTACACCTTC. V is TRBV29-1 and J is TRBJ1-2; 11 nucleotides line up with TRBD1. The CDR3 length is 12 residues. The germline V gene has CDR1 SQVTM and CDR2 ANQGSEA.